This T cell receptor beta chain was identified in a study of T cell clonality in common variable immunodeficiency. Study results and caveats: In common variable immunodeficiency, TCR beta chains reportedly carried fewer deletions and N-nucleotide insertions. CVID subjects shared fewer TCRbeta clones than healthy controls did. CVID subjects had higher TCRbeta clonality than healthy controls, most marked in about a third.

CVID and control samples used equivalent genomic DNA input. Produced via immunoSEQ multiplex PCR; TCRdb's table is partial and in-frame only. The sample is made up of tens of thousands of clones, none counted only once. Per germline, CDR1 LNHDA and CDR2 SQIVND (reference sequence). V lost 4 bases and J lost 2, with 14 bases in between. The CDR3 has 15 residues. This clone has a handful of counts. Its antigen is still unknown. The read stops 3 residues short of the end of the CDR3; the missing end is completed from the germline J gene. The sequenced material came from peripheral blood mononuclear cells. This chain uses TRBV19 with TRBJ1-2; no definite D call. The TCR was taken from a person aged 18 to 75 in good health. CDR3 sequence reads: CASSTIDLQNYGYTF. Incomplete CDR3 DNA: TGTGCCAGTAGTACAATTGATTTACAGAACTATGGC. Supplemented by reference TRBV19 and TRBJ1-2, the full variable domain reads DGGITQSPKYLFRKEGQNVTLSCEQNLNHDAMYWYRQDPGQGLRLIYYSQIVNDFQKGDIAEGYSVSREKKESFPLTVTSAQKNPTAFYLCASSTIDLQNYGYTFGSGTRLTVV.